The 16 T cell receptor beta chains in this list originate from one sample, sequenced in a study of CD8+ T cells in alopecia areata. Sequencing used cDNA as its template, made by extracting RNA and reverse transcribing it. Profiling relied on immunoSEQ multiplex PCR, and the TCRdb table lists in-frame clones only, not all of them. The data contain 150,000 to 200,000 clones, about 54% of them seen just once; the ten biggest clones take up under 20%. Treatment meaning: oral pan-JAK inhibitor, 5-10 mg twice daily. This sample comprised CD4+ T cells sorted from blood, obtained at week 56, from a patient treated with tofacitinib. These receptor sequences come from a human donor with alopecia areata.

J is TRBJ1-2 and V is TRBV30, with D perhaps matching TRBD1 (6 bases). This CDR3 is built from 13 residues. V gave up 4 bases and J gave up 3 bases, with 12 bases separating them. Germline V lookup: CDR1 GTSNPN, CDR2 SVGIG (reference sequence). The CDR3 DNA is TGTGCCTGGAAACAGGGCGGATACTATGGCTACACCTTC. This encodes CAWKQGGYYGYTF.

This clone was seen a single time. The V call is TRBV7-9, the J call TRBJ1-2, with D possibly TRBD1 on 5 matching bases. Germline V gene sequence: CDR1 SEHNR, CDR2 FQNEAQ (reference sequence). The CDR3 length is 13 residues. V was pared by 1 base and J by 11 bases, with 14 bases between. CDR3 amino acids: CASSLGQPNSYTF. The CDR3 DNA reads TGTGCCAGCAGCTTAGGACAGCCGAACAGTTACACCTTC.

The rearrangement joins TRBV5-1 to TRBJ2-7; D is possibly TRBD2 (6 bases). Germline CDR1 and CDR2: SGHRS and YFSETQ. This CDR3 spans 15 amino acids. Trimming took off 0 bases at V and 3 bases at J, with 13 bases between the two ends. CDR3 sequence: CASSLGWEEGYEQYF. For the CDR3, the DNA is TGCGCCAGCAGCTTGGGGTGGGAGGAAGGCTACGAGCAGTACTTC.

The chain uses TRBV30 and TRBJ2-5; no clear D. Per germline, CDR1 GTSNPN and CDR2 SVGIG (reference sequence). This CDR3 has 12 residues. Trimming stripped 3 bases from V and 5 bases from J, with 10 bases between. CDR3 sequence reads: CAWSSARETQYF. In DNA, the CDR3 is TGTGCCTGGAGCTCGGCGCGGGAGACCCAGTACTTC.

The V call is TRBV5-1, the J call TRBJ1-2, with D perhaps matching TRBD1 (6 bases). The CDR3 runs to 18 residues. V dropped 5 bases and J dropped 3 bases, with 26 bases sitting between them. Germline-derived CDR1 and CDR2 are SGHRS and YFSETQ. The CDR3 DNA reads as TGCGCCAGCAGGAAAGATCATTCAAGGTCTGGGGGCGACTATGGCTACACCTTC. Protein sequence: CASRKDHSRSGGDYGYTF.

The CDR3 sequence is CASKGTANNEQFF. The CDR3 DNA reads as TGTGCCAGCAAGGGGACAGCCAACAATGAGCAGTTCTTC. The V and J genes are TRBV2 and TRBJ2-1, with 7 bases fitting TRBD1. V lost 7 bases to trimming and J lost 5 bases; unmatched junction nucleotides: 5. The germline CDR1 and CDR2 sequences are SNHLY and FYNNEI. The CDR3 contains 13 residues.

The chain carries TRBV27 and TRBJ2-5; TRBD2 is a possible D gene (6 bases). There are 14 residues in the CDR3. Germline V gene data show CDR1 as MNHEY and CDR2 as SMNVEV (reference sequence). Trimming stripped 5 bases from V and 4 bases from J, with 14 bases between. The CDR3 here is CASSSPGLRETQYF. CDR3 DNA: TGTGCCAGCAGTAGCCCGGGACTCAGAGAGACCCAGTACTTC.

The chain uses TRBV19 and TRBJ2-3, with D perhaps assigned TRBD1 or TRBD2 (5 bases each). V gave up 10 bases and J gave up 4 bases, with 9 bases separating them. The CDR3 length is 11 residues. Germline loops: CDR1 LNHDA, CDR2 SQIVND (reference sequence). DNA of the CDR3: TGTGCCAACCGGGACCCAGATACGCAGTATTTT. Its protein product is CANRDPDTQYF. Full variable domain (remainder filled in from reference TRBV19 and TRBJ2-3): DGGITQSPKYLFRKEGQNVTLSCEQNLNHDAMYWYRQDPGQGLRLIYYSQIVNDFQKGDIAEGYSVSREKKESFPLTVTSAQKNPTAFYLCANRDPDTQYFGPGTRLTVL.

The chain carries TRBV18 and TRBJ1-2, with unresolved D. Between the trimmed V and J ends, which lost 2 bases and 7 bases, there was a span of 11 bases. The CDR3 spans 13 residues. Germline CDR1 KGHSH, CDR2 LQKENI. The CDR3, as DNA: TGTGCCAGCTCACCAAGAAGGGAGGGTGGCTACACCTTC. Translating gives CASSPRREGGYTF.

This clone was observed a single time. The V gene is TRBV18, the J gene TRBJ2-7; D is perhaps TRBD2 (5 bases). This CDR3 is 15 amino acids long. Germline CDR1 is KGHSH and CDR2 is LQKENI. V lost 3 bases, J lost 3 bases, and 15 bases lay in between. The CDR3 here is CASSPQAVEGYEQYF. CDR3 coding DNA: TGTGCCAGCTCACCCCAGGCAGTTGAGGGCTACGAGCAGTACTTC. The full variable domain, rest sourced from reference TRBV18 and TRBJ2-7, is NAGVMQNPRHLVRRRGQEARLRCSPMKGHSHVYWYRQLPEEGLKFMVYLQKENIIDESGMPKERFSAEFPKEGPSILRIQQVVRGDSAAYFCASSPQAVEGYEQYFGPGTRLTVT.

The rearrangement links TRBV7-9 to TRBJ2-3, with D perhaps matching TRBD2 (5 bases). CDR1 is SEHNR and CDR2 is FQNEAQ in the germline V gene (reference sequence). Trimming took off 8 bases at V and 9 bases at J, with 27 bases between the two ends. The CDR3 covers 16 residues. The CDR3, as DNA: TGTGCCAGCGGAGGCTGGGCGACGGCCCCGGAGCGCACGCAGTATTTT. It translates to CASGGWATAPERTQYF.

V is TRBV29-1 and J is TRBJ2-7, with D perhaps matching TRBD1 (5 bases). V was trimmed by 4 bases and J by 3 bases, leaving 16 bases between them. Per the germline V gene, CDR1 is SQVTM and CDR2 is ANQGSEA. This CDR3 is built from 14 residues. The CDR3 DNA reads as TGCAGCGTTGTAGAACAGGTGGTGGTCTACGAGCAGTACTTC. Amino acids: CSVVEQVVVYEQYF.

This clone was picked up one time. The chain joins TRBV5-1 to TRBJ2-3; a possible D gene is TRBD2 (7 bases). This CDR3 contains 14 residues. Germline V gene sequence: CDR1 SGHRS, CDR2 YFSETQ. With 3 bases removed from V and 4 bases from J, the gap between germline ends came to 12 bases. CDR3 in DNA: TGCGCCAGCAGCTCGGGGGGCCCGGCAGATACGCAGTATTTT. Encoded protein: CASSSGGPADTQYF. Full variable domain (remainder filled in from reference TRBV5-1 and TRBJ2-3): KAGVTQTPRYLIKTRGQQVTLSCSPISGHRSVSWYQQTPGQGLQFLFEYFSETQRNKGNFPGRFSGRQFSNSRSEMNVSTLELGDSALYLCASSSGGPADTQYFGPGTRLTVL.

The rearrangement links TRBV7-2 to TRBJ1-1; no reliable D call. Germline CDR1 reads SGHTA; CDR2 reads FQGNSA. V was cut by 3 bases and J by 0 bases, with 5 bases left in between. This CDR3 is 13 amino acids long. The CDR3 nucleotides are TGTGCCAGCAGCTTCCTACTGAACACTGAAGCTTTCTTT. Its translation is CASSFLLNTEAFF.

V gene TRBV13 combines with J gene TRBJ1-2; weak D call: TRBD1 (6 bases). This CDR3 spans 13 amino acids. V was trimmed by 6 bases and J by 6 bases, leaving 14 bases between them. Germline V gene lookup returns CDR1 PRHDT and CDR2 FYEKMQ (reference sequence). CDR3 loop: CASRPTQGDGYTF. The CDR3 region has the DNA TGTGCCAGCAGGCCAACACAGGGAGATGGCTACACCTTC.

This clone was observed a few times. V gene TRBV9 combines with J gene TRBJ2-1; D uncertain. This CDR3 is 12 amino acids long. Looked up from germline, CDR1 is SGDLS and CDR2 is YYNGEE. Trimming removed 4 bases at V and 10 bases at J, with 12 bases between. CDR3 coding DNA: TGTGCCAGCAGCTCCAGAGGTCGAGAGCAGTTCTTC. Protein sequence: CASSSRGREQFF.